This TCR beta chain was recovered during a study of shared clonotypes between healthy human individuals. About the research overall: Per donor, three plates held CD4 naive cells, three held CD4 memory, two held CD8 naive and one held CD8 memory. Study-wide findings and caveats: Sample collection involved blood only; tissue repertoires are likely different. Estimated richness values were generally larger in naive subsets than in memory subsets.

Healthy adults negative for HIV, lacking recent acute infections or vaccinations, served as donors. The data were produced by immunoSEQ multiplex PCR, yet TCRdb's version contains in-frame clones alone and is incomplete. This sample has some 500,000 clones, with 96% found just once. The V end lost 2 bases, the J end lost 0 bases, and 2 bases lay between the germline ends. Germline V gene sequence: CDR1 DFQATT, CDR2 SNEGSKA (reference sequence). This CDR3 has 11 residues. This clone has just a few counts. What it recognizes is unknown. The sequence was obtained from a woman in her twenties or thirties in good health. The chain links TRBV20-1 to TRBJ2-7; D call uncertain. Sequences were obtained from naive CD4+ T cells sorted from blood. As for subset: CD45RA+ positively selected. CDR3: CSARLSYEQYF. In nucleotides, the CDR3 is TGCAGTGCTAGACTCTCCTACGAGCAGTACTTC.